This T cell receptor beta chain was observed in a study of T-cell reconstitution after alpha-beta-depleted transplantation in children listed by TCRdb under 2016. Study-level background: Using TCR repertoire profiling, the study quantitatively followed how T-cell immune reconstitution unfolded in children after TCRalphabeta/CD19-depleted allogeneic hematopoietic cell transplantation. Findings and caveats that apply to the study as a whole: About two months after transplant, the apparently early recovery of alphabetaT-cell counts reportedly depended on just several hundred clones that had expanded rapidly and came from non-depleted graft cells. Hyperexpanded clone frequencies declined over subsequent months; after one year, T-cell counts and TCRbeta diversity were mostly attributed to newly produced T cells. In some patients, the high TCRbeta diversity seen at day 60 was put down to recipient T cells and intrathymic progenitors that had survived conditioning.

Inclusive of the bounding cysteine and phenylalanine, the CDR3 is 13 residues long. The CDR3 DNA has 39 bases and is translated from base 1. The germline V gene encodes CDR1 DFQATT and CDR2 SNEGSKA (reference sequence). For this chain, trimming is 5 bases at the V end and 6 bases at the J end, and the number of junction bases without a gene match is 8. This clonotype has only a few counts. It has no known antigen specificity. There are no base qualities to consult, and no much larger clone falls within one base. The library relied on PCR. Data came from an Illumina HiSeq 2500. TCR library preparation used molecular barcoding, with unique molecular identifiers applied to normalize quantification of the TCRbeta repertoire. TCRdb trimmed the raw reads at Q25, called clones with MiXCR and kept productive beta chains. Each entry merges the rows of one CDR3 protein and shows their most common DNA and genes. This sample gives a few hundred thousand distinct CDR3 sequences in total; approximately 24% of them show up just once. The ten largest make up 4.8% of the sample.

In the paper's terms, the treatment or condition label means: allogeneic hematopoietic cell transplantation with graft depleted of TCRalphabeta T cells and CD19 B cells. Transplant recipients were children who received TCRalphabeta/CD19-depleted allogeneic hematopoietic cell grafts. The chain is made from TRBV20-1 and TRBJ2-3, with TRBD2 matching 7 junction bases. The TCR was taken from a female patient aged 2 to 10 who had a stem cell transplant for congenital amegakaryocytic thrombocytopenia, so the T cells may come from the graft donor. The sample consisted of PBMCs, mostly from graft donor cells, taken 360 days after TCRalphabeta/CD19-depleted stem cell transplant. The CDR3 protein: CSASSGIGDTQYF. The DNA is as follows: TGCAGTGCTTCCAGCGGGATCGGGGATACGCAGTATTTT.